This entry is about one T cell receptor (beta chain). No cognate antigen has been identified for it. Per-base qualities were not stored, and no clone one base away is much larger. This record belongs to a study of blood T cell repertoires in COVID-19 (dated by TCRdb to 2020 to 2021). About the investigation overall: The collaborator samples originated in the United States, Italy and Spain and spanned the acute and convalescent phases of COVID-19. The prospective study material was composed of cDNA or gDNA derived from T cells, B-cell-depleted T cells, or PBMCs. Deeply sampled blood TCRbeta repertoires from subjects exposed to, actively infected with, or recovered from COVID-19 were included in the dataset. The repertoires were released in a freely available public database meant as a resource for research on the immune response to SARS-CoV-2. Samples came from the ongoing ImmuneRACE study (first 160 participants) plus 1,254 subjects from 6 global collaborators. A de-identified subject ID, COVID-19 status, age in years and sex were almost always included in the sample metadata. Where HLA class I and class II types were available, the types were taken from metadata supplied by the sample provider, not from assay-based typing.

Study-wide findings and limitations: The quantity of clinical and demographic metadata differed by source and by participant and was supplied without curation.

The CDR3, cysteine through phenylalanine, is 16 amino acids long. Just the 48-base CDR3 DNA is kept, in frame starting at base 1. In the germline V gene, CDR1 corresponds to SGDLS and CDR2 to YYNGEE. V loses 4 bases at its end and J loses 6 bases; junction bases beyond the gene matches: 16. TCRbeta CDR3 regions were amplified from genomic DNA using the immunoSEQ Assay, a bias-controlled multiplex PCR. In the authors' own workflow: Nucleated cell counts per sample were estimated from amplification of reference gene primers within the assay. Sequence reads were collapsed and filtered to measure the absolute abundance of every unique TCRbeta CDR3 rearrangement. For each sample, productive Simpson clonality was calculated by taking the square root of Simpson's diversity index across productive rearrangements. TCRdb mirrors the immuneACCESS table, restricted to in-frame sequences. Some clones are absent from its copies; in checked studies, under half trace to an unresolved V gene, and the reason for the others is unknown. V, J and clone size reflect that table, while D and trimming were determined from the DNA. The sample table contains tens of thousands of clones; only one count was recorded for 85% of them. Approximately 11% of the sample comes from the top ten.

Each collaborating institution followed its own protocols to collect whole blood in K2EDTA tubes. For TCRbeta analysis, collaborators shipped samples in one of three forms: frozen whole blood, isolated PBMCs, or DNA extracted from either of those sample types. Sequencing input: peripheral blood. The receptor was isolated from a human donor in a cohort sampled during active COVID-19. Recombination connected TRBV9 to TRBJ2-7; the junction holds 7 bases that match TRBD2. CDR3 protein: CASSPGVLARSREQYF. The DNA sequence follows: TGTGCCAGCAGCCCCGGGGTACTAGCGCGTTCTCGCGAGCAGTACTTC.